This T cell receptor (beta chain) was profiled in a study of graft-versus-host responses after intestinal transplantation. Study context: Grafts that recipients had were multivisceral, liver-intestinal, or isolated intestinal transplants. Following induction with anti-thymocyte globulin, all recipients were given tacrolimus and steroids for about three years.

Only in-frame clones appear in the TCRdb table, and some are missing; sequencing was by immunoSEQ multiplex PCR. The sample lists about 15,000 clones; more than 30% were seen once. This clone is labeled as medium-sized. Investigators plated roughly 200,000 CFSE-labeled responder cells together with roughly 200,000 irradiated stimulator cells labeled with violet dye. J gave up 0 bases and V 6 bases, and 4 bases lay outside the gene matches. Germline V lookup: CDR1 MNHEY, CDR2 SMNVEV (reference sequence). The CDR3 runs to 14 residues. This sequence was found in a human patient who received an intestinal transplant. Sequenced material: alloreactive CD8+ T cells from a mixed lymphocyte reaction culture, taken before intestinal transplant. Subset defined: CFSE-low proliferating T cells sorted from roughly 6-day pre-transplant mixed lymphocyte reaction (GvH or HvG direction). The chain joins TRBV27 to TRBJ2-7, with 8 bases matching TRBD1. The CDR3 DNA reads TGTGCCAGCAGGTGGACAGGGCCCTCCTACGAGCAGTACTTC. Its translation: CASRWTGPSYEQYF.